The sequence of this T cell receptor beta chain was determined in a study of early T cells in non-severe SARS-CoV-2 infection. In the study overall: Bulk RNA from unsorted whole blood was sequenced; chains were unpaired.

The TCR library protocol was used to attach unique molecular identifiers. These identifiers were attached to individual cDNA molecules. TCRdb reanalysed the 5' RACE reads using MiXCR and keeps one entry per CDR3 protein. The sample shows more than 90,000 distinct CDR3 sequences, about 13% of them seen only once. Germline-derived CDR1 and CDR2 are MDHEN and SYDVKM. Trimming removed 6 bases from V and 4 bases from J, with 12 bases in between. The length of the CDR3 is 13 residues. This clonotype was recorded at least ten times. This chain connects TRBV28 to TRBJ1-2, with D perhaps TRBD1 (5 bases). The TCR was taken from an adult who was a healthcare worker with PCR-confirmed SARS-CoV-2 infection or an uninfected control (not recorded which). The sequenced sample consisted of whole blood. For the CDR3, the DNA is TGTGCCAGCAGGGGACCCTGGGCCTATGGCTACACCTTC. Translation gives CASRGPWAYGYTF.